This T cell receptor (beta chain) is drawn from a study of CD8 T cells in ankylosing spondylitis. MiXCR was run by TCRdb on the 5' RACE reads, yielding one entry per CDR3 protein. The table shows almost 400,000 distinct CDR3 sequences, with approximately 20% occurring only once. On this clonotype: Antigen: not known.

Trimming cost V 4 bases and J 6 bases, with 17 bases left between them. Germline values: CDR1 SGDLS, CDR2 YYNGEE. This CDR3 is built from 15 residues. Study findings and constraints: Within ankylosing spondylitis blood, a TCR beta motif made up of under 10 highly homologous variants appeared to be characteristic. Peripheral blood samples showed relatively rare disease-linked clones, and these clones were CD8+.

The V and J genes are TRBV9 and TRBJ2-1; D not certain. This sequence originates from a male donor with ankylosing spondylitis. Sequencing was done on a sample of blood, either unsorted or a sorted T cell fraction (not recorded which). CDR3 loop: CASSPTTLSTNEQFF. CDR3 nucleotide sequence: TGTGCCAGCAGCCCAACAACACTAAGCACCAATGAGCAGTTCTTC.